This T cell receptor beta chain comes out of a study of T cells in Graves' hyperthyroidism and ophthalmopathy. General observations from the study: Ophthalmopathy was predicted by the model a median of about 6.5 months ahead of onset. Blood also held most thyroid clonotypes expanded beyond 0.001.

Graves' hyperthyroidism was deemed stable absent ophthalmopathy progression within 18 months. Exclusions: uncontrolled infection, other autoimmune disease, pregnancy, lactation. This CDR3 is 12 amino acids long. V was pared by 5 bases and J by 5 bases, with 10 bases between. Germline loops: CDR1 SEHNR, CDR2 FQNEAQ (reference sequence). This clonotype was seen at least ten times. Its target is not known. Amplification of TCR beta CDR3 regions used RNA as the template. The primer set for the first-round RT-PCR of the TCR CDR3 was HTBI. TCRdb reanalysed the multiplex PCR reads using MiXCR and keeps one entry per CDR3 protein. The sample lists roughly 380,000 distinct CDR3 sequences, about 15% seen once, with around 10% in the top ten.

The material sequenced was blood. The clonotype originates from a woman in her fifties or sixties with Graves' hyperthyroidism. The chain joins TRBV7-9 to TRBJ2-7; D not resolved. DNA of the CDR3: TGTGCCAGCAGCCCTGGTCAGCACGAGCAGTACTTC. It translates to CASSPGQHEQYF.